One and the same sample provided the 15 T cell receptor beta chains below, sequenced in a study of response to subunit inactivated influenza vaccine. TCRdb fed the RT-PCR reads into MiXCR, producing one record per CDR3 protein. The sample carries more than 150,000 distinct CDR3 sequences, about 9% recorded once. This specimen was non-naive T cells sorted from PBMCs, taken on the day of vaccination. The source is a man between 50 and 59 years old who received an inactivated influenza vaccine.

This clonotype was recorded many times. This chain links TRBV7-2 with TRBJ2-5; TRBD1 matches at 7 bases. The V segment lost 3 bases and the J segment 1 base; nucleotides outside the gene matches: 2. The CDR3 totals 14 residues. The germline CDR1 and CDR2 sequences are SGHTA and FQGNSA. The CDR3 is CASSLNRGQETQYF. Here the CDR3 DNA reads TGTGCCAGCAGCTTGAACAGGGGCCAAGAGACCCAGTACTTC.

This clonotype was observed a few times. The rearrangement joins TRBV28 to TRBJ2-5, with 9 bases identical to TRBD1. V gave up 4 bases and J gave up 4 bases; unmatched junction bases: 7. The CDR3 totals 15 residues. Per the germline V gene, CDR1 is MDHEN and CDR2 is SYDVKM. Here the CDR3 reads CASSWRDRAGETQYF. CDR3 bases: TGTGCCAGCAGTTGGCGGGACAGGGCGGGAGAGACCCAGTACTTC.

In this sample, this clonotype turned up many times. V and J are TRBV24-1 and TRBJ1-5; D is possibly TRBD1 (5 bases). This CDR3 is built from 14 residues. CDR1 and CDR2 from the germline V gene are KGHDR and SFDVKD. V was trimmed by 6 bases and J by 3 bases, leaving 11 bases between them. The CDR3 region has the DNA TGTGCCACCAGTCCGGGGGAAGTCAATCAGCCCCAGCATTTT. This gives the protein CATSPGEVNQPQHF.

This clonotype has ten or more counts. The V gene is TRBV4-1, the J gene TRBJ1-6; 7 bases align to TRBD1. Trimming took 0 bases from V and 5 from J; bases not matched to a gene: 4. The CDR3 length is 16 residues. Germline CDR1 and CDR2: MGHRA and YSYEKL. Here the CDR3 reads CASSQDGGQNNSPLHF. CDR3 coding DNA: TGCGCCAGCAGCCAAGATGGGGGACAGAATAATTCACCCCTCCACTTT.

The chain has TRBV6-1 and TRBJ1-6; D ambiguous. The CDR3 covers 14 residues. Germline CDR1 and CDR2: MNHNS and SASEGT. Deletions cut 2 bases from V and 0 bases from J, with 2 bases between. In nucleotides, the CDR3 is TGTGCCAGCAGTGAAAACTCCTATAATTCACCCCTCCACTTT. Translated, it gives CASSENSYNSPLHF.

The table lists this clonotype with many counts. In nucleotides, the CDR3 is TGTGCCAGCAGTTTTTCCGAACATAGCGGGGGAGGCTCCTACGAGCAGTACTTC. Translated, it gives CASSFSEHSGGGSYEQYF. The chain recombines TRBV12-3 or TRBV12-4 with TRBJ2-7, with TRBD2 matching over 9 bases. The V and J ends lost 3 bases and 0 bases, in that order; junction bases with no gene match: 12. The CDR3 extends over 18 amino acids.

The chain is built from TRBV6-2 or TRBV6-3 and TRBJ1-4; TRBD1 matches at 7 bases. CDR1 is MNHEY, CDR2 SVGEGT, per germline. There are 15 residues in the CDR3. Trimming took 6 bases from V and 8 from J; bases not matched to a gene: 12. This chain's CDR3 is CASSNIGGGGEKLFF. The CDR3 DNA reads as TGTGCCAGCAGCAACATAGGGGGCGGAGGAGAAAAACTGTTTTTT.

Ten or more counts support this clonotype. J is TRBJ2-1 and V is TRBV5-6; 9 bases fit TRBD1. V gave up 5 bases and J gave up 8 bases; unmatched junction bases: 11. The CDR3 extends over 15 amino acids. The germline V gene has CDR1 SGHDT and CDR2 YYEEEE. The CDR3 here is CASRRTGDYGDEQFF. The CDR3 bases are TGTGCCAGCAGGCGGACAGGGGATTATGGTGATGAGCAGTTCTTC.

This clonotype has at least ten counts. The chain carries TRBV5-1 and TRBJ2-3; tentative D call: TRBD2 (6 bases). V lost 0 bases and J 4 bases, leaving 12 bases between the germline ends. This CDR3 comprises 15 residues. CDR1 and CDR2 from the germline V gene are SGHRS and YFSETQ. The CDR3 loop reads CASSLELAAADTQYF. CDR3 bases: TGCGCCAGCAGCTTGGAACTAGCTGCGGCAGATACGCAGTATTTT. The whole variable domain, filled in from reference TRBV5-1 and TRBJ2-3, reads KAGVTQTPRYLIKTRGQQVTLSCSPISGHRSVSWYQQTPGQGLQFLFEYFSETQRNKGNFPGRFSGRQFSNSRSEMNVSTLELGDSALYLCASSLELAAADTQYFGPGTRLTVL.

By share, this clonotype ranks as medium-sized (0.01 to 0.1%). This chain connects TRBV12-3 or TRBV12-4 to TRBJ2-3; D might be TRBD2 (7 bases). Trimming removed 7 bases at V and 4 bases at J, with 18 bases between. The length of the CDR3 is 15 residues. The CDR3 loop reads CASILGGGGADTQYF. In nucleotides, the CDR3 is TGTGCCAGCATCCTGGGGGGGGGCGGAGCAGATACGCAGTATTTT.

V and J are TRBV6-5 and TRBJ1-2; D unclear. CDR1 MNHEY and CDR2 SVGAGI come from the germline V gene. V lost 7 bases and J 7 bases, leaving 13 bases between the germline ends. This CDR3 has 12 amino acids. CDR3: CASNPTARGYTF. CDR3 sequence (DNA): TGTGCCAGCAACCCGACCGCGCGTGGCTACACCTTC.

This clonotype has ten or more counts. V is TRBV28 and J is TRBJ1-3; D gene ambiguous. This CDR3 comprises 14 residues. The germline CDR1 and CDR2 sequences are MDHEN and SYDVKM. Trimming left V 6 bases short and J 0 bases short, with 9 bases between. The DNA for the CDR3 is TGTGCCAGCAGCTCGGGGAGCTCTGGAAACACCATATATTTT. Encoded protein: CASSSGSSGNTIYF.

This clonotype appeared many times. The chain combines TRBV20-1 with TRBJ1-2; weak D call: TRBD1 (6 bases). The CDR3 loop spans 12 amino acids. Trimming stripped 3 bases from V and 8 bases from J, with 13 bases between. Looked up from germline, CDR1 is DFQATT and CDR2 is SNEGSKA (reference sequence). The CDR3 DNA reads as TGCAGTGCTAGTTACAGGGTTCAGGGCTACACCTTC. It yields the protein CSASYRVQGYTF.

This clonotype was seen many times. This chain links TRBV24-1 with TRBJ2-3; the match to TRBD2 covers 8 bases. Germline V gives CDR1 KGHDR, CDR2 SFDVKD. This CDR3 is 17 amino acids long. V lost 3 bases, J lost 1 base, and 8 bases stayed unmatched. CDR3 sequence: CATSDPITSGRTDTQYF. CDR3 nucleotides: TGTGCCACCAGTGATCCGATCACTAGCGGCCGCACAGATACGCAGTATTTT.

This clonotype has a count of ten or more. V and J are TRBV5-1 and TRBJ2-2, with 8 bases fitting TRBD2. Germline V gene lookup returns CDR1 SGHRS and CDR2 YFSETQ. Losses at the gene ends were 3 bases for V and 1 base for J; bases not matched to a gene: 11. The CDR3 extends over 18 amino acids. The CDR3 DNA is TGCGCCAGCAGCTGGACCCCCCCAACTAGCGGGAACACCGGGGAGCTGTTTTTT. The encoded protein is CASSWTPPTSGNTGELFF.